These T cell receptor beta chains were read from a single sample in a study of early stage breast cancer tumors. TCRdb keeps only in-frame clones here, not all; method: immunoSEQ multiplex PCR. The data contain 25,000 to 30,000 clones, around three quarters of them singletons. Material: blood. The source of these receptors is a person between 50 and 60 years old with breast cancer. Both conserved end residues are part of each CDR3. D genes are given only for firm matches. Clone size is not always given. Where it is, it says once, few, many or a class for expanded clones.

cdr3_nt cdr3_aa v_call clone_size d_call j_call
TGCGCCAGCAATCCGGTCGGGAGCTCCTACGAGCAGTACTTC CASNPVGSSYEQYF TRBV5-1 . . TRBJ2-7
TGTGCCAGCACTCCCGGACAGGCTTCTTACGGCTACACCTTC CASTPGQASYGYTF TRBV7-9 . TRBD1 TRBJ1-2
TGTGCCAGCAGCGTCGGGACAGGGAACACTGAAGCTTTCTTT CASSVGTGNTEAFF TRBV9 . TRBD1 TRBJ1-1
TGTGCCACCAGCAGAGTGGGTGGGGGCAAGGCAGATACGCAGTATTTT CATSRVGGGKADTQYF TRBV15 . . TRBJ2-3
TGTGCCGGGGTCCGGGGCCGGGGGGAAAAACTGTTTTTT CAGVRGRGEKLFF TRBV30 . . TRBJ1-4
TGCACCAGCAGCCAAGATTGGGCCGGCGCGAGCGGGGGGGCAGATACGCAGTATTTT CTSSQDWAGASGGADTQYF TRBV1 . . TRBJ2-3
TGCGCCAGCAGCTTGGGGCTAAGGGACCGGGAGACCCAGTACTTC CASSLGLRDRETQYF TRBV5-1 once . TRBJ2-5
TGCAGCGTTGGGGGCCCGACCTTCTCTGGAAACACCATATATTTT CSVGGPTFSGNTIYF TRBV29-1 few . TRBJ1-3
TGCAGCGTTGTACAGAAAATACTCTCCTACAATGAGCAGTTCTTC CSVVQKILSYNEQFF TRBV29-1 . . TRBJ2-1
TGTGCCAGCAGTTACTACCGGAAGAACACTGAAGCTTTCTTT CASSYYRKNTEAFF TRBV6-6 once . TRBJ1-1
TGTGCCAGTAGTATTGGGCAGGGGAGAACTGAAGCTTTCTTT CASSIGQGRTEAFF TRBV19 once . TRBJ1-1
TGTGCCAGTAGACAGGGGGCCAAAAACATTCAGTACTTC CASRQGAKNIQYF TRBV19 . TRBD1 TRBJ2-4
TGTGCCAGTAGTAGGACTAGCGGGTACAATGAGCAGTTCTTC CASSRTSGYNEQFF TRBV19 . TRBD2 TRBJ2-1
TGTGCCAGCATCGGGACTAGCGGGAGGGTCAATGAGCAGTTCTTC CASIGTSGRVNEQFF TRBV2 . TRBD2 TRBJ2-1
TGCGCCAGCAGTCGGCTAGGCACAGATACGCAGTATTTT CASSRLGTDTQYF TRBV10-1 few . TRBJ2-3
TGTGCCACCAGCAGAGATGGGCAACCAAATGAAAAACTGTTTTTT CATSRDGQPNEKLFF TRBV15 few . TRBJ1-4
TGTGCCTGGGAGGCCGAATTCAGGGAGCAGTACTTC CAWEAEFREQYF TRBV30 few . TRBJ2-7
TGTGCCAGCAGCTTAGGGCAGGTAATCGAGCAGTTCTTC CASSLGQVIEQFF TRBV7-9 once . TRBJ2-1
TGTGCCAGTAGCCTCGGTGCAGGTAGCAATCAGCCCCAGCATTTT CASSLGAGSNQPQHF TRBV19 . . TRBJ1-5
TGTGCCAGCAGCGTAGGACTCAAAGATACGCAGTATTTT CASSVGLKDTQYF TRBV9 . . TRBJ2-3
TGTGCCAGTAGGGGACTAGCGGGAAATGAGCAGTTCTTC CASRGLAGNEQFF TRBV19 . TRBD2 TRBJ2-1
TGTGCCAGCAGCTTAGGAGGCGTCCCAAAGTCAGATACGCAGTATTTT CASSLGGVPKSDTQYF TRBV7-6 . . TRBJ2-3
TGTGCCAGTAGTATCAGAGGGGGGGAAGCTTTCTTT CASSIRGGEAFF TRBV19 . . TRBJ1-1
TGTGCCAGCAGCCCACCAAAGCGGGGAAATGAGCAGTTCTTC CASSPPKRGNEQFF TRBV7-8 . TRBD2 TRBJ2-1
TGTGCCAGCAGGACTTCTTTAAGTAGTGGTAAGCAGTTCTTC CASRTSLSSGKQFF TRBV7-9 . . TRBJ2-1
TGTGCCAGTAGTATTCGACTCGGGATGGAGCCCCAGCATTTT CASSIRLGMEPQHF TRBV19 few . TRBJ1-5
TGTGCCAGCGGCAGGGGCGGGGCAGATACGCAGTATTTT CASGRGGADTQYF TRBV6-6 . . TRBJ2-3
TGCAGTGCCCGCCTAGACCGTTATCACACCTTC CSARLDRYHTF TRBV20-1 once . TRBJ1-2
TGTGCCAGCTCCCTAATCAGCGGGAGTGGGAATGAGCAGTTCTTC CASSLISGSGNEQFF TRBV18 once TRBD2 TRBJ2-1
TGTGCCAGCTCACCACAAGAAGGAGGGAACACTGAAGCTTTCTTT CASSPQEGGNTEAFF TRBV18 . . TRBJ1-1
TGTGCCACCAGTCAGACTAGCGGGAGTTTATACGAGCAGTACTTC CATSQTSGSLYEQYF TRBV15 . TRBD2 TRBJ2-7
TGTGCCAGCAGACGGACATCCGCGTATAGCAATCAGCCCCAGCATTTT CASRRTSAYSNQPQHF TRBV6-6 . . TRBJ1-5
TGTGCCAGCAGCCCGCAAGGGGGGAAAAACATTCAGTACTTC CASSPQGGKNIQYF TRBV11-1 . . TRBJ2-4
TGTGCCAGCAGCCAAGTATCCCTAGCGGGACTCTCCTACGAGCAGTACTTC CASSQVSLAGLSYEQYF TRBV4-2 . TRBD2 TRBJ2-7
TGTGCCAGCAGTGGCTCTAGCGGGAGCAGCACCGGGGAGCTGTTTTTT CASSGSSGSSTGELFF TRBV2 few TRBD2 TRBJ2-2
TGCGCCAGCAGCCAAGATGGCGCGGGAGGATTCGATGAGCAGTTCTTC CASSQDGAGGFDEQFF TRBV4-3 . TRBD2 TRBJ2-1
TGTGCCAGCTCACCGACAATGGAGAGCTATGGCTACACCTTC CASSPTMESYGYTF TRBV18 few . TRBJ1-2
TGTGCCAGCACTGGGACAGGGGGCGCAGATACGCAGTATTTT CASTGTGGADTQYF TRBV2 few TRBD1 TRBJ2-3
TGTGCCAGCAGCCAAGCCAGGGTCGGAGCCTACGAGCAGTACTTC CASSQARVGAYEQYF TRBV14 . . TRBJ2-7
TGTGCCAGCAGTTTATGGGGCGGAGTCCTCCTTGAGCAGTTCTTC CASSLWGGVLLEQFF TRBV27 medium-sized . TRBJ2-1
TGTGCCAGCAGCCTAGGGAGGATTGATGGCTACACCTTC CASSLGRIDGYTF TRBV7-3 . . TRBJ1-2
TGTGCCAGCAGTCCTGGGACAGGCTCTCGGGAGCAGTACTTC CASSPGTGSREQYF TRBV27 . TRBD1 TRBJ2-7
TGTGCCAGCGCGATTCATTCCTCCGGGGAGCTGTTTTTT CASAIHSSGELFF TRBV2 few . TRBJ2-2